These T cell receptor beta chains were read from a single sample in a study of blood T cell repertoires in COVID-19. Produced via immunoSEQ multiplex PCR; TCRdb's table is partial and in-frame only. The data hold 150,000 to 250,000 clones, with 82% observed a single time. Specimen: PBMCs or T cells enriched from blood (not recorded which). Receptors originate from a man aged 40-49 years who had recovered from COVID-19. The CDR3 runs from the conserved cysteine through the conserved F or W. Fields, in order: V gene, D gene, J gene, clone size, CDR3 protein, CDR3 DNA. A D gene is named only where the DNA matches it firmly. Expanded clones get a size class; other rows say once, few or many, or leave the size out.

TRBV4-3	.	TRBJ1-3	.	CASSQVPGTGNTIYF	TGCGCCAGCAGCCAAGTTCCAGGCACTGGAAACACCATATATTTT
TRBV3-1/TRBV3-2	.	TRBJ1-3	.	CASSQEVANTIYF	TGTGCCAGCAGCCAAGAGGTTGCGAACACCATATATTTT
TRBV28	TRBD1	TRBJ1-2	.	CASSFLGQGRGYGYTF	TGTGCCAGCAGTTTTTTGGGACAGGGGCGCGGCTATGGCTACACCTTC
TRBV28	.	TRBJ2-4	.	CASSFAARDSDIQYF	TGTGCCAGCAGTTTCGCGGCCAGAGACTCGGACATTCAGTACTTC
TRBV7-8	TRBD1	TRBJ1-2	.	CASSFQGVEGYTF	TGTGCCAGCAGCTTTCAGGGGGTAGAGGGCTACACCTTC
TRBV7-8	TRBD2	TRBJ2-1	.	CASGEREGTNEQFF	TGTGCCAGCGGAGAGCGGGAGGGTACGAATGAGCAGTTCTTC
TRBV28	TRBD1	TRBJ1-2	.	CASSLSVGGTVPLGYTF	TGTGCCAGCAGTTTATCGGTGGGTGGGACAGTACCGCTCGGCTACACCTTC
TRBV3-1/TRBV3-2	.	TRBJ1-2	.	CASSYRDRYTF	TGTGCCAGCAGCTACAGGGATCGCTACACCTTC
TRBV27	TRBD1	TRBJ2-7	few	CASRDTGDQNYEQYF	TGTGCCAGCAGGGATACAGGGGACCAAAACTACGAGCAGTACTTC
TRBV7-2	TRBD1	TRBJ2-7	.	CASSSRTGGLYEQYF	TGTGCCAGCAGCTCACGGACAGGGGGCCTCTACGAGCAGTACTTC
TRBV7-6	TRBD2	TRBJ2-3	.	CASSLNSGRADTQYF	TGTGCCAGCAGCTTAAATAGCGGGAGGGCAGATACGCAGTATTTT
TRBV7-6	.	TRBJ1-5	.	CASSSRVGGDQPQHF	TGTGCCAGCAGCTCCAGGGTGGGTGGCGATCAGCCCCAGCATTTT
TRBV27	.	TRBJ2-3	.	CASSVVAWDTQYF	TGTGCCAGCAGTGTCGTAGCGTGGGATACGCAGTATTTT
TRBV28	.	TRBJ1-1	.	CASSLARGRAEAFF	TGTGCCAGCAGTTTAGCCCGGGGAAGGGCTGAAGCTTTCTTT
TRBV19	.	TRBJ1-1	.	CASSISEILDFTEAFF	TGTGCCAGTAGTATTTCTGAGATCTTGGACTTCACTGAAGCTTTCTTT
TRBV4-3	TRBD1	TRBJ1-2	.	CASSPDRGAFYGYTF	TGCGCCAGCAGCCCAGACAGGGGAGCCTTCTATGGCTACACCTTC
TRBV28	TRBD2	TRBJ2-1	few	CASGGLAGSSYNEQFF	TGTGCCAGCGGGGGACTAGCGGGAAGCTCCTACAATGAGCAGTTCTTC
TRBV4-2	.	TRBJ1-6	.	CASSPGGADGQNSPLHF	TGTGCCAGCAGCCCCGGGGGGGCGGACGGTCAAAATTCACCCCTCCACTTT
TRBV2	.	TRBJ2-5	.	CASRGIGETQYF	TGTGCCAGCCGAGGGATCGGAGAGACCCAGTACTTC
TRBV28	TRBD1	TRBJ1-5	.	CASSVTGGHQPQHF	TGTGCCAGCAGTGTGACAGGGGGCCACCAGCCCCAGCATTTT
TRBV4-1	.	TRBJ1-5	.	CASSQGPVIFSNQPQHF	TGCGCCAGCAGCCAAGGGCCAGTAATTTTTAGCAATCAGCCCCAGCATTTT
TRBV7-2	TRBD2	TRBJ2-1	once	CASSTNGLAGPNEQFF	TGTGCCAGCAGCACAAACGGACTAGCGGGGCCAAATGAGCAGTTCTTC
TRBV15	.	TRBJ1-1	.	CATKPGHSNTEAFF	TGTGCCACCAAGCCGGGACACTCGAACACTGAAGCTTTCTTT
TRBV4-1	.	TRBJ1-2	.	CASSQDSTVYYGYTF	TGCGCCAGCAGCCAAGATTCGACAGTTTACTATGGCTACACCTTC
TRBV4-2	.	TRBJ2-7	.	CASSSKTVAYEQYF	TGTGCCAGCAGCTCCAAGACAGTCGCCTACGAGCAGTACTTC
TRBV19	.	TRBJ1-1	.	CASSSQGSPSSAFF	TGTGCCAGTAGTTCCCAAGGGAGTCCCTCGTCCGCTTTCTTT
TRBV5-3	TRBD2	TRBJ2-1	.	CARSQRTSGRAREQFF	TGTGCCAGAAGTCAAAGGACTAGCGGGAGGGCCCGTGAGCAGTTCTTC
TRBV28	TRBD1	TRBJ1-2	.	CASSSDPSQGANGYTF	TGTGCCAGCAGTTCCGATCCCTCACAGGGGGCGAATGGCTACACCTTC
TRBV3-1/TRBV3-2	TRBD1	TRBJ1-5	.	CASSQQGAHQPQHF	TGTGCCAGCAGCCAACAGGGGGCACACCAGCCCCAGCATTTT
TRBV2	TRBD1	TRBJ1-1	.	CASRQGGRGEAFF	TGTGCCAGCAGACAAGGGGGCAGGGGTGAAGCTTTCTTT
TRBV2	.	TRBJ2-2	.	CASGDISTGELFF	TGTGCCAGCGGGGACATTTCCACCGGGGAGCTGTTTTTT
TRBV2	.	TRBJ1-1	.	CASSSSGGRTEAFF	TGTGCCAGCAGTTCGTCGGGGGGCAGGACTGAAGCTTTCTTT
TRBV4-2	TRBD2	TRBJ2-1	.	CASSQDPGLAGVVGIEQFF	TGTGCCAGCAGCCAAGACCCGGGACTAGCGGGAGTCGTCGGCATTGAGCAGTTCTTC
TRBV9	.	TRBJ1-6	few	CASSVRWGVGSPLHF	TGTGCCAGCAGCGTAAGGTGGGGAGTAGGGTCACCCCTCCACTTT
TRBV10-3	TRBD1	TRBJ2-1	once	CAIKANGQGFNEQFF	TGTGCCATCAAAGCAAATGGACAGGGGTTCAATGAGCAGTTCTTC
TRBV5-1	TRBD1	TRBJ2-3	.	CASSLARRTRGPGTTIDTQYF	TGCGCCAGCAGCTTGGCCCGGCGGACAAGGGGGCCGGGGACCACCATAGATACGCAGTATTTT
TRBV13	TRBD1	TRBJ2-7	.	CASSLGTGPLLEQYF	TGTGCCAGCAGCTTGGGGACAGGGCCCCTTCTTGAGCAGTACTTC
TRBV7-3	.	TRBJ2-2	.	CASSFQGLNTGELFF	TGTGCCAGCAGCTTCCAGGGGCTGAACACCGGGGAGCTGTTTTTT
TRBV6-2/TRBV6-3	.	TRBJ2-3	.	CASSHRTTRVGQADTQYF	TGTGCCAGCAGCCACCGGACTACCCGTGTCGGCCAGGCAGATACGCAGTATTTT
TRBV6-5	.	TRBJ2-7	.	CASRRQEFPYEQYF	TGTGCCAGCAGACGACAGGAATTCCCCTACGAGCAGTACTTC